These T cell receptor beta chains were read from a single sample in a study of beta chain features in type 1 diabetes. The repertoire was sequenced with immunoSEQ multiplex PCR; TCRdb's copy has only in-frame clones and lacks some. The table includes 350,000 to 450,000 clones, more than 12% detected once. Input material: naive CD4+ T cells from blood. Receptors originate from a woman under 30 in good health. CDR3s include the opening cysteine and the closing phenylalanine or tryptophan. Each record gives: V gene, J gene, D gene, clone size, CDR3 protein, CDR3 DNA. The D gene is left open where the match is weak. Only part of the rows carry a size: once, few, many, or a class if the clone is expanded.

>TRBV9|TRBJ2-1|.|.
CASSVGDEQFF
TGTGCCAGCAGCGTAGGCGATGAGCAGTTCTTC
>TRBV25-1|TRBJ1-2|TRBD1|few
CASRGQVDGYTF
TGTGCCAGTCGGGGACAGGTAGATGGCTACACCTTC
>TRBV5-4|TRBJ2-7|.|few
CASSPLPTGSNSYEQYF
TGTGCCAGCAGCCCCCTACCGACAGGCTCAAACTCCTACGAGCAGTACTTC
>TRBV27|TRBJ2-5|TRBD2|.
CASSLNGGGLQETQYF
TGTGCCAGCAGTTTAAATGGGGGGGGATTACAAGAGACCCAGTACTTC
>TRBV18|TRBJ1-1|.|few
CASSLPAGWNTEAFF
TGTGCCAGCTCACTCCCGGCGGGGTGGAACACTGAAGCTTTCTTT
>TRBV7-2|TRBJ1-2|TRBD1|few
CASSPVDRVDYGYTF
TGTGCCAGCAGCCCTGTGGACAGGGTCGACTATGGCTACACCTTC
>TRBV7-2|TRBJ2-7|.|.
CASSSRGSYEQYF
TGTGCCAGCAGCTCCCGGGGGTCCTACGAGCAGTACTTC
>TRBV18|TRBJ2-7|.|.
CASSAGPGHSSYEQYF
TGTGCCAGCTCAGCAGGACCGGGACACTCCTCCTACGAGCAGTACTTC
>TRBV7-2|TRBJ1-2|.|.
CASSDRVNYGYTF
TGTGCCAGCAGTGACCGGGTGAACTATGGCTACACCTTC
>TRBV7-9|TRBJ2-1|.|few
CASSLYRAPPTEQFF
TGTGCCAGCAGCTTATATCGAGCCCCCCCCACTGAGCAGTTCTTC
>TRBV30|TRBJ1-1|TRBD1|few
CAWRSTQGYTEAFF
TGTGCCTGGAGGAGTACACAGGGGTACACTGAAGCTTTCTTT
>TRBV5-1|TRBJ2-1|TRBD2|few
CASSSGRSSGRYNEQFF
TGCGCCAGCAGCTCGGGACGGAGTAGCGGGAGATACAATGAGCAGTTCTTC
>TRBV7-3|TRBJ1-2|.|.
CASSPASNYGYTF
TGTGCCAGCAGCCCAGCGTCTAACTATGGCTACACCTTC
>TRBV25-1|TRBJ2-3|TRBD1|.
CASSELGMTGSTDTQYF
TGTGCCAGCAGTGAATTGGGGATGACAGGGAGCACAGATACGCAGTATTTT
>TRBV28|TRBJ1-2|.|.
CASSLDTNYGYTF
TGTGCCAGCAGTTTAGACACCAACTATGGCTACACCTTC
>TRBV19|TRBJ2-4|TRBD2|few
CASPRRGAGVKNIQYF
TGTGCCAGTCCTCGTAGGGGAGCGGGAGTCAAAAACATTCAGTACTTC
>TRBV5-6|TRBJ2-7|TRBD1|.
CASSLGDRAHEQYF
TGTGCCAGCAGCTTGGGTGACAGGGCCCACGAGCAGTACTTC
>TRBV18|TRBJ2-3|TRBD2|few
CASSPIAGTSTDTQYF
TGTGCCAGCTCACCAATAGCGGGGACTAGCACAGATACGCAGTATTTT
>TRBV6-5|TRBJ1-1|TRBD1|few
CASNGGTGSTFF
TGTGCCAGCAATGGGGGGACAGGGTCTACGTTCTTT
>TRBV5-1|TRBJ2-5|TRBD1|few
CASSYEGQVQETQYF
TGCGCCAGCAGCTACGAGGGACAGGTCCAAGAGACCCAGTACTTC
>TRBV9|TRBJ2-6|.|.
CASRADAYASRSGANVLTF
TGTGCCAGCAGAGCGGACGCCTATGCCTCCAGGTCTGGGGCCAACGTCCTGACTTTC
>TRBV30|TRBJ2-7|TRBD2|few
CAWKSLAGRYGEQYF
TGTGCCTGGAAAAGTCTAGCGGGACGGTACGGCGAGCAGTACTTC
>TRBV5-8|TRBJ2-4|.|.
CASSGYTENIQYF
TGTGCCAGCAGCGGATATACAGAAAACATTCAGTACTTC
>TRBV4-3|TRBJ2-6|.|.
CASSPSGSSISGANVLTF
TGCGCCAGCAGCCCCAGCGGGTCCTCAATCTCTGGGGCCAACGTCCTGACTTTC
>TRBV6-1|TRBJ1-1|TRBD1|few
CATLGQPNTEAFF
TGTGCCACCCTGGGACAGCCGAACACTGAAGCTTTCTTT
>TRBV5-6|TRBJ1-2|TRBD1|few
CASSQGTGGPYGYTF
TGTGCCAGCAGCCAGGGGACAGGAGGTCCCTATGGCTACACCTTC
>TRBV29-1|TRBJ2-7|.|.
CSVVISSYEQYF
TGCAGCGTTGTTATAAGCTCCTACGAGCAGTACTTC
>TRBV21-1|TRBJ1-1|.|.
CASSKAGRGAFF
TGTGCCAGCAGCAAAGCGGGGAGGGGGGCTTTCTTT
>TRBV18|TRBJ2-7|TRBD1|few
CASSTGQGAYEQYF
TGTGCCAGCTCGACGGGACAGGGGGCTTACGAGCAGTACTTC
>TRBV5-6|TRBJ1-5|.|few
CASSLFVQANQPQHF
TGTGCCAGCAGCTTGTTCGTTCAGGCTAATCAGCCCCAGCATTTT
>TRBV5-1|TRBJ2-2|.|.
CASSLAVPFSNTGELFF
TGCGCCAGCAGCTTGGCCGTTCCCTTTTCGAACACCGGGGAGCTGTTTTTT
>TRBV5-1|TRBJ2-2|TRBD2|.
CASSRRLAGGLSTGELFF
TGCGCCAGCAGTCGGAGACTAGCGGGAGGGCTGAGCACCGGGGAGCTGTTTTTT
>TRBV5-1|TRBJ2-7|TRBD2|.
CASSLGLAGAYEQYF
TGCGCCAGCAGCTTGGGGTTAGCGGGAGCCTACGAGCAGTACTTC
>TRBV7-2|TRBJ2-5|TRBD2|few
CASSLSGGPQETQYF
TGTGCCAGCAGCTTATCGGGGGGACCCCAAGAGACCCAGTACTTC
>TRBV18|TRBJ1-1|.|.
CASSPKKSGTEAFF
TGTGCCAGCTCACCAAAAAAGTCCGGCACTGAAGCTTTCTTT
>TRBV10-3|TRBJ2-1|TRBD2|few
CAISEGLADYNEQFF
TGTGCCATCAGTGAAGGACTAGCGGACTACAATGAGCAGTTCTTC
>TRBV19|TRBJ2-2|.|.
CASRRDTGELFF
TGTGCCAGTAGGAGAGACACCGGGGAGCTGTTTTTT
>TRBV9|TRBJ2-7|TRBD2|.
CASSGTSSYSYEQYF
TGTGCCAGCAGCGGGACTAGCAGCTACTCCTACGAGCAGTACTTC
>TRBV29-1|TRBJ2-5|TRBD2|.
CSVAELAGGPGTQYF
TGCAGCGTTGCTGAACTAGCGGGAGGCCCAGGGACCCAGTACTTC
>TRBV6-6|TRBJ2-7|TRBD2|.
CASRQRGLLLEQYF
TGTGCCAGCAGACAGCGGGGCCTCCTCCTCGAGCAGTACTTC
>TRBV29-1|TRBJ2-1|TRBD2|.
CSVRTSGDEQFF
TGCAGCGTTCGGACTAGCGGGGACGAGCAGTTCTTC
>TRBV21-1|TRBJ2-7|.|.
CASSMYWQAYEQYF
TGTGCCAGCAGCATGTATTGGCAGGCGTACGAGCAGTACTTC
>TRBV9|TRBJ1-1|.|few
CASSVTGNTEAFF
TGTGCCAGCAGCGTTACTGGGAACACTGAAGCTTTCTTT
>TRBV5-6|TRBJ1-1|.|.
CASSRNTEAFF
TGTGCCAGCAGCCGGAACACTGAAGCTTTCTTT
>TRBV19|TRBJ2-1|.|.
CATGDNEQFF
TGTGCCACCGGGGACAATGAGCAGTTCTTC
>TRBV27|TRBJ2-1|TRBD1|few
CASSLLGQGRHEQFF
TGTGCCAGCAGTTTATTGGGACAGGGGCGTCATGAGCAGTTCTTC
>TRBV5-6|TRBJ2-3|.|.
CASSPYYTDTQYF
TGTGCCAGCAGCCCCTACTACACAGATACGCAGTATTTT
>TRBV29-1|TRBJ2-2|TRBD1|.
CSVRDRNTGELFF
TGCAGCGTTAGGGACAGGAACACCGGGGAGCTGTTTTTT
>TRBV10-3|TRBJ2-7|TRBD1|few
CASRDRAYEQYF
TGTGCCAGCCGGGACAGGGCTTACGAGCAGTACTTC
>TRBV6-1|TRBJ1-2|.|few
CASSEPGLHYGYTF
TGTGCCAGCAGTGAACCGGGACTCCATTATGGCTACACCTTC
>TRBV28|TRBJ2-7|.|.
CASSFPSLGVNYEQYF
TGTGCCAGCAGTTTCCCCTCTTTAGGGGTGAACTACGAGCAGTACTTC